This T cell receptor beta chain was profiled in a study of control samples from healthy donors and cancer patients. This clone was seen a handful of times. Clones were sequenced by immunoSEQ multiplex PCR, and TCRdb holds only the in-frame ones, with some missing. Altogether about 61,000 clones are present, around 90% being singletons, with the ten largest covering nearly 6%. Material: PBMCs. The sequence was collected from a man between 60 and 75 years old with colorectal cancer.

This CDR3 reads CSVDRDLTLGGYTF. In DNA, the CDR3 is TGCAGCGTCGACAGGGATCTTACCCTCGGGGGCTACACCTTC. The chain employs TRBV29-1 and TRBJ1-2; 7 nucleotides agree with TRBD1. The CDR3 runs 14 residues. Per the germline V gene, CDR1 is SQVTM and CDR2 is ANQGSEA. The ends lost 6 bases at V and 8 bases at J; junction bases unmatched: 15.